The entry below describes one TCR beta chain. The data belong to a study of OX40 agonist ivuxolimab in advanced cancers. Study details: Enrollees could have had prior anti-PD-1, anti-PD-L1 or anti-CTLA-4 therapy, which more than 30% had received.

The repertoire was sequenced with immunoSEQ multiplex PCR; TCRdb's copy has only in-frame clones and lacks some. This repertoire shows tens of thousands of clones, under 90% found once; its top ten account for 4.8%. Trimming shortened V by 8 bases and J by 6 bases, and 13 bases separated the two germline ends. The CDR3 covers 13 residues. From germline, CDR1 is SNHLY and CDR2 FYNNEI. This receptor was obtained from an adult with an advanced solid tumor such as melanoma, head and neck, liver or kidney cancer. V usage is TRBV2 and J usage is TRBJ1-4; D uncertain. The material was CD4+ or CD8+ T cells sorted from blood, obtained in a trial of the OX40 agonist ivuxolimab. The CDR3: CASAPKTDEKLFF. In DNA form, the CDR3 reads TGTGCCAGCGCCCCAAAGACGGATGAAAAACTGTTTTTT.